This section outlines one T cell receptor beta chain sequence together with its context. Its target is not known. CDR1 and CDR2 from the germline V gene are MNHEY and SMNVEV (reference sequence). This CDR3 region has 16 residues. The trim removed 6 bases at V and 6 bases at J, leaving 11 bases unmatched. No culture or expansion preceded analysis of these blood cells. The data originate from a study of neoadjuvant anti-PD-1 for oral cavity cancer. For the study at large: Patients mostly received three to four biweekly nivolumab doses at 3 mg/kg before surgery. Patients without progression received a fourth nivolumab dose around day 43, then surgical resection on days 50-56. Broader study findings: Only a few patients per response group were TCR-analyzed; validation needed.

Profiling relied on immunoSEQ multiplex PCR, and the TCRdb table lists in-frame clones only, not all of them. Of about 14,000 clones in the sample, over 65% were seen once. Source: PBMCs, taken before nivolumab (anti-PD-1) treatment. The receptor was isolated from a person between 40 and 80 years old with oral cavity squamous cell carcinoma. The gene calls are TRBV27 and TRBJ2-1; TRBD2 aligns across 10 bases. The CDR3 coding sequence is TGTGCCAGCAGCCCAAAGGGGCTAGCGGGAGCCAATGAGCAGTTCTTC. It is translated as CASSPKGLAGANEQFF.